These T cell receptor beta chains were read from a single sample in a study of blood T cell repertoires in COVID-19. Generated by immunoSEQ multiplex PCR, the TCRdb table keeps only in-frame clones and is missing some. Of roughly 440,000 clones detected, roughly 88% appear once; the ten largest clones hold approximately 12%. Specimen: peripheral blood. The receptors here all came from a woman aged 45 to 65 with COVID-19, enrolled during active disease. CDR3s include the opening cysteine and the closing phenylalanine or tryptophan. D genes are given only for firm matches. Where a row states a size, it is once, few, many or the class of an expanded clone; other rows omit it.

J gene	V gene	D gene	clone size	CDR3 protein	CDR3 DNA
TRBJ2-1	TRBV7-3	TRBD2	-	CASSVWASGYNEQFF	TGTGCCAGCAGCGTTTGGGCTAGCGGCTACAATGAGCAGTTCTTC
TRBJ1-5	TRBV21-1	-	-	CASSDRQGRSDQPQHF	TGTGCCAGCAGCGATCGACAGGGGCGTTCGGATCAGCCCCAGCATTTT
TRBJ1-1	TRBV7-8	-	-	CASSLVYRNTEAFF	TGTGCCAGCAGCTTAGTTTATAGAAACACTGAAGCTTTCTTT
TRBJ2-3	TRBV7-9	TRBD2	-	CASRVPIAGYSTDTQYF	TGTGCCAGCAGGGTACCGATAGCGGGGTATAGCACAGATACGCAGTATTTT
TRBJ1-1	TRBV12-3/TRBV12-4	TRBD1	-	CASSRQGETEAFF	TGTGCCAGCAGTCGACAGGGGGAAACTGAAGCTTTCTTT
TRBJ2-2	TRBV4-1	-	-	CASSHQGYGELFF	TGCGCCAGCAGCCACCAGGGGTACGGGGAGCTGTTTTTT
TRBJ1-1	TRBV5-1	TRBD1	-	CASSSGGRGTEAFF	TGCGCCAGCAGCTCAGGGGGTAGAGGCACTGAAGCTTTCTTT
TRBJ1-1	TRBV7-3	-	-	CASSLGRGGTEAFF	TGTGCCAGCAGCTTAGGTAGGGGGGGCACTGAAGCTTTCTTT
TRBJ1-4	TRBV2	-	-	CASRELRGSEKLFF	TGTGCCAGCAGGGAACTCAGGGGATCTGAAAAACTGTTTTTT
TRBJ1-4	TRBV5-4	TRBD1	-	CASSSGVGTAEKLFF	TGTGCCAGCAGCTCAGGGGTGGGGACAGCTGAAAAACTGTTTTTT
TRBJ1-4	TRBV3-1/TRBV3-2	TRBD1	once	CASSLTGQGDEKLFF	TGTGCCAGCAGCCTGACTGGCCAGGGGGATGAAAAACTGTTTTTT